The 9 T cell receptor beta chains presented below share a single source sample, sequenced in a study of cytomegalovirus exposure and HLA in healthy donors. The PCR contained 60 Vbeta and 13 Jbeta primers. Data came from immunoSEQ multiplex PCR; TCRdb stores just in-frame clones and leaves some out. The sample records some 130,000 clones, about 80% being singletons. Material for sequencing was PBMCs. These receptor sequences come from a man aged 25-45 years in good health and CMV-seronegative.

This clone was seen only a few times. The J gene is TRBJ2-7, the V gene TRBV6-1; D is ambiguous. CDR3 length: 11 amino acids. From germline, CDR1 is MNHNS and CDR2 SASEGT. V was cut by 6 bases and J by 0 bases, with 3 bases left in between. The CDR3, as DNA: TGTGCCAGCAGATACTCCTACGAGCAGTACTTC. It encodes CASRYSYEQYF.

This sequence joins TRBV4-3 and TRBJ2-2, with 9 bases aligning to TRBD2. CDR3 length: 14 residues. J gave up 8 bases and V 4 bases, and 5 bases lay outside the gene matches. Germline V gene sequence: CDR1 LGHNA, CDR2 YSLEER. The CDR3 spells CASSRSGRTGELFF. CDR3 bases: TGCGCCAGCAGCCGGAGCGGGAGGACTGGGGAGCTGTTTTTT.

This chain connects TRBV7-9 to TRBJ1-3; a possible D gene is TRBD1 (5 bases). V was pared by 2 bases and J by 4 bases, with 18 bases between. The germline V gene encodes CDR1 SEHNR and CDR2 FQNEAQ (reference sequence). This CDR3 has 17 amino acids. This CDR3 is CASSLYAMGHSGNTIYF. Written as DNA, the CDR3 is TGTGCCAGCAGCTTATACGCTATGGGGCATTCGGGAAACACCATATATTTT.

This chain connects TRBV2 to TRBJ2-7; possible D gene TRBD2, 6 bases. This CDR3 is 14 amino acids long. V dropped 6 bases and J dropped 4 bases, with 16 bases sitting between them. The V gene's germline CDR1 is SNHLY and CDR2 FYNNEI. The CDR3 bases are TGTGCCAGCAGACCCGGGACGGGAGCTTACGAGCAGTACTTC. Its protein is CASRPGTGAYEQYF.

This chain joins TRBV7-2 and TRBJ2-1; 7 nucleotides agree with TRBD2. CDR3 length: 16 residues. Germline-derived CDR1 and CDR2 are SGHTA and FQGNSA. V lost 6 bases, J lost 0 bases, and 8 bases stayed unmatched. The CDR3: CASRFLAEPSYNEQFF. For the CDR3, the DNA is TGTGCCAGCAGGTTTCTAGCGGAGCCCTCCTACAATGAGCAGTTCTTC.

This chain connects TRBV11-2 to TRBJ2-7; 7 nucleotides align to TRBD2. The junction had 6 bases not matched to a gene; V was cut back by 4 bases and J by 6 bases. The CDR3 has 13 residues. Germline CDR1 reads SGHAT; CDR2 reads FQNNGV. The CDR3 DNA sequence: TGTGCCAGCAGCTGGGACTATACAAGCGAGCAGTACTTC. Translating it yields CASSWDYTSEQYF.

The CDR3 reads CASSKGQSTDTQYF. The DNA of the CDR3 is TGCGCCAGCAGCAAGGGACAGAGCACAGATACGCAGTATTTT. The rearrangement links TRBV5-1 to TRBJ2-3; 7 nucleotides agree with TRBD1. Germline-derived CDR1 and CDR2 are SGHRS and YFSETQ. The J segment lost 0 bases and the V segment lost 4 bases, leaving 2 bases of the junction unmatched. There are 14 residues in the CDR3.

The CDR3 DNA is TGTGCCAGCAGTTTATCCTCAAACCGACAGGGGATGGGGGAGACCCAGTACTTC. Its translation: CASSLSSNRQGMGETQYF. The chain employs TRBV28 and TRBJ2-5; 8 bases are a match to TRBD1. The CDR3 runs to 18 residues. J lost 5 bases, V lost 1 base, and 15 bases had no gene match. Germline CDR1 reads MDHEN; CDR2 reads SYDVKM.

In DNA, the CDR3 is TGTGCCAGCAGCCGGGACAGAACAACTAATGAAAAACTGTTTTTT. It codes for CASSRDRTTNEKLFF. The V and J genes are TRBV5-4 and TRBJ1-4; 7 bases fit TRBD1. J lost 0 bases, V lost 4 bases, and 3 bases had no gene match. The CDR3 covers 15 residues. The germline V gene encodes CDR1 SGHNT and CDR2 YYREEE (reference sequence). Full variable domain (remainder filled in from reference TRBV5-4 and TRBJ1-4): ETGVTQSPTHLIKTRGQQVTLRCSSQSGHNTVSWYQQALGQGPQFIFQYYREEENGRGNFPPRFSGLQFPNYSSELNVNALELDDSALYLCASSRDRTTNEKLFFGSGTQLSVL.